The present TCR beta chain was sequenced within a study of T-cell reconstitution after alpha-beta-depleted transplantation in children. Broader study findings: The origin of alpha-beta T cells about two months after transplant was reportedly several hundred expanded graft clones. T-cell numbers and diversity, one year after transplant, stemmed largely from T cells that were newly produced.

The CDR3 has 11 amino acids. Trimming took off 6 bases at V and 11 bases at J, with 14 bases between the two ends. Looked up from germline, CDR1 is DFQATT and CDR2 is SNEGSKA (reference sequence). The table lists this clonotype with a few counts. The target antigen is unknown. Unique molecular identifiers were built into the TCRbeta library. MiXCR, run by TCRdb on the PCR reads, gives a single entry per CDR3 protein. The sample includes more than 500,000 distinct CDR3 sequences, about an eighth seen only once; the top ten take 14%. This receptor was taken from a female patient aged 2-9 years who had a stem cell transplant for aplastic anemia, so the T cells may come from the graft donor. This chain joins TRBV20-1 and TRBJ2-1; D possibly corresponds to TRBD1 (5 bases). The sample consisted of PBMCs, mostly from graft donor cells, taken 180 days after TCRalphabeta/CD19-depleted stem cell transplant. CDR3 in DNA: TGCAGTGCCAGGAGAGACAGTAAGCAGTTCTTC. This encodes CSARRDSKQFF.